The rows below give T cell receptor beta chains drawn from one sample of a study of T cell responses to AZD1222 COVID-19 vaccine. TCRdb's table, derived via immunoSEQ multiplex PCR, lists solely in-frame clones and lacks some. The data show more than 100,000 clones, around 90% seen once. Sample: peripheral blood, taken on day 0 of AZD1222 vaccination. The receptors derive from an adult in good health. Both conserved end residues are part of each CDR3. D genes are given only for firm matches. Clone size, where shown, is once, few, many, or a class for clones that have expanded.

D,V,length,size,J,CDR3,DNA
NA,TRBV6-5,16,NA,TRBJ2-1,CASSYAALYSYNEQFF,TGTGCCAGCAGTTACGCCGCATTATACTCCTACAATGAGCAGTTCTTC
NA,TRBV5-1,14,NA,TRBJ1-1,CASSQRTAEDEAFF,TGCGCCAGCAGCCAGCGGACAGCGGAAGATGAAGCTTTCTTT
TRBD1,TRBV28,16,NA,TRBJ1-3,CASSTVGQGGLNTIYF,TGTGCCAGCAGCACCGTCGGACAGGGAGGTCTCAACACCATATATTTT
NA,TRBV3-1/TRBV3-2,13,NA,TRBJ2-7,CASSRGRGYEQYF,TGTGCCAGCAGCCGGGGAAGGGGCTACGAGCAGTACTTC
TRBD2,TRBV7-2,16,NA,TRBJ2-5,CAIASYSGIWGETQYF,TGTGCCATCGCCTCGTATAGCGGGATCTGGGGGGAGACCCAGTACTTC
NA,TRBV11-2,12,NA,TRBJ1-6,CASLGWDSPLHF,TGTGCCAGCTTGGGTTGGGATTCACCCCTCCACTTT
NA,TRBV19,15,NA,TRBJ1-4,CASSISQATNEKLFF,TGTGCCAGTAGTATCAGTCAGGCAACTAATGAAAAACTGTTTTTT
NA,TRBV12-3/TRBV12-4,13,NA,TRBJ1-2,CASSFLGNYGYTF,TGTGCCAGCAGTTTTCTCGGTAACTATGGCTACACCTTC
NA,TRBV30,15,NA,TRBJ1-5,CAWSVQAGGSQPQHF,TGTGCCTGGAGTGTACAGGCCGGGGGCAGTCAGCCCCAGCATTTT
TRBD1,TRBV19,14,NA,TRBJ1-4,CASRDRATNEKLFF,TGTGCCAGTAGAGACAGGGCAACTAATGAAAAACTGTTTTTT
TRBD1,TRBV28,14,NA,TRBJ1-1,CASSTTGEGTEAFF,TGTGCCAGCAGTACTACAGGGGAGGGCACTGAAGCTTTCTTT
TRBD2,TRBV11-2,17,NA,TRBJ2-2,CASSLESGRANTGELFF,TGTGCCAGCAGCTTAGAGAGCGGGAGGGCCAACACCGGGGAGCTGTTTTTT
NA,TRBV10-2,12,NA,TRBJ1-1,CASSDRSLGAFF,TGCGCCAGCAGTGATAGATCTCTGGGAGCTTTCTTT
NA,TRBV6-4,16,NA,TRBJ2-3,CASIRRGGRRTDTQYF,TGTGCCAGCATCCGACGGGGCGGGCGGCGCACAGATACGCAGTATTTT
NA,TRBV3-1/TRBV3-2,12,NA,TRBJ1-2,CASSQDPRGYTF,TGTGCCAGCAGCCAAGACCCCAGAGGCTACACCTTC
TRBD2,TRBV30,16,NA,TRBJ2-1,CAWTSGRAGSYNEQFF,TGTGCCTGGACGAGCGGGAGGGCCGGTTCCTACAATGAGCAGTTCTTC
NA,TRBV5-4,15,few,TRBJ2-7,CASSYRGGGSYEQYF,TGTGCCAGCAGCTACAGGGGGGGAGGTAGCTACGAGCAGTACTTC
NA,TRBV7-6,14,once,TRBJ1-3,CASSSQSSGNTIYF,TGTGCCAGCAGCTCACAGAGCTCTGGAAACACCATATATTTT
NA,TRBV12-5,13,NA,TRBJ1-5,CASGRHDDQPQHF,TGTGCTAGTGGGAGACACGACGATCAGCCCCAGCATTTT
NA,TRBV5-1,15,NA,TRBJ1-3,CASSLIGLAGNTIYF,TGCGCCAGCAGCTTGATTGGGCTAGCTGGAAACACCATATATTTT
NA,TRBV5-1,17,NA,TRBJ2-6,CASSLGLRGTGANVLTF,TGCGCCAGCAGCTTGGGACTCCGAGGTACTGGGGCCAACGTCCTGACTTTC
NA,TRBV5-6,15,NA,TRBJ2-1,CASSLSVSSYNEQFF,TGTGCCAGCAGCTTATCTGTGAGCTCCTACAATGAGCAGTTCTTC
NA,TRBV30,13,NA,TRBJ1-6,CAWSNTYNSPLHF,TGTGCCTGGAGTAATACCTATAATTCACCCCTCCACTTT
NA,TRBV20-1,11,NA,TRBJ2-7,CSARMGEGQYF,TGCAGTGCTAGAATGGGCGAGGGGCAGTACTTC
NA,TRBV27,16,NA,TRBJ1-5,CASRHPDSSWYQPQHF,TGTGCCAGCAGACACCCGGACAGCTCCTGGTATCAGCCCCAGCATTTT
TRBD1,TRBV19,16,NA,TRBJ1-1,CASSIPGGHMNTEAFF,TGTGCCAGTAGTATCCCAGGGGGCCACATGAACACTGAAGCTTTCTTT
NA,TRBV4-1,15,once,TRBJ2-1,CASSQGQSSYNEQFF,TGCGCCAGCAGCCAAGGGCAGAGCTCCTACAATGAGCAGTTCTTC
NA,TRBV6-4,14,NA,TRBJ1-1,CASSDQAGRTEAFF,TGTGCCAGCAGTGACCAGGCGGGCCGCACTGAAGCTTTCTTT
NA,TRBV24-1,17,NA,TRBJ2-1,CATSEGLRVHPYNEQFF,TGTGCCACCAGTGAGGGCTTGCGGGTACACCCCTACAATGAGCAGTTCTTC
NA,TRBV5-6,13,NA,TRBJ2-2,CASSSPGARGLFF,TGTGCCAGCAGCTCCCCGGGGGCCCGCGGGCTGTTTTTT
TRBD2,TRBV7-9,14,NA,TRBJ2-1,CAFPRREGGNEQFF,TGTGCCTTCCCCAGGCGGGAGGGTGGGAATGAGCAGTTCTTC